This T cell receptor beta chain was found in a study of blood T cell repertoires in COVID-19. The germline CDR1 and CDR2 sequences are LGHNA and YNFKEQ. The CDR3 has 13 amino acids. The ends were cut back, 3 bases at V and 5 bases at J, with 7 bases in the middle. Per the original methods: Estimates of nucleated cell counts were drawn from the amplification of reference gene primers. The data were produced by immunoSEQ multiplex PCR, yet TCRdb's version contains in-frame clones alone and is incomplete. V and J calls and clone size come straight from that table; D and trimming were deduced from the DNA. The repertoire holds about 180,000 clones, with approximately 87% as singletons.

The sequenced sample consisted of peripheral blood. V and J are TRBV4-2 and TRBJ2-2; TRBD2 might be the D (6 bases). This clonotype was sampled from a person aged 70 to 85 with COVID-19, enrolled during active disease. Here the CDR3 reads CASSQGGTGELFF. DNA of the CDR3: TGTGCCAGCAGCCAGGGGGGAACCGGGGAGCTGTTTTTT.